This TCR beta chain is drawn from a study of cytomegalovirus exposure and HLA in healthy donors. Points from the study as a whole: Later analysis suggested links between common viral pathogens and several top significant clusters. For TCR beta chains, V- and J-gene trimming was later linked to a missense DCLRE1C variant.

This clone appeared a few times. Its specificity is not known. Use of 60 Vbeta and 13 Jbeta primers characterized the PCR. The protocol was immunoSEQ multiplex PCR, while the TCRdb copy is restricted to in-frame clones and leaves out a portion. The sample consists of under 200,000 clones, 79% of them appearing once. Germline CDR1 and CDR2: SGDLS and YYNGEE. V dropped 4 bases and J dropped 0 bases, with 13 bases sitting between them. This CDR3 region has 15 residues. This receptor was obtained from a woman aged 45-65 years in good health and CMV-seronegative. Material: PBMCs. The chain employs TRBV9 and TRBJ1-1; D perhaps matches TRBD1 (5 bases). The CDR3, as DNA: TGTGCCAGCAGCTTCGAAATGGACATGAACACTGAAGCTTTCTTT. As protein: CASSFEMDMNTEAFF. The complete variable domain, with remaining parts taken from reference TRBV9 and TRBJ1-1, reads DSGVTQTPKHLITATGQRVTLRCSPRSGDLSVYWYQQSLDQGLQFLIQYYNGEERAKGNILERFSAQQFPDLHSELNLSSLELGDSALYFCASSFEMDMNTEAFFGQGTRLTVV.